These 21 T cell receptor beta chains were sequenced from one sample in a study of cytomegalovirus exposure and HLA in healthy donors. Use of 60 Vbeta and 13 Jbeta primers characterized the PCR. Using immunoSEQ multiplex PCR, the repertoire was profiled, and TCRdb retains in-frame clones only, with some absent. The sample lists about 150,000 clones; about 10% were seen once. The sequenced sample was PBMCs. Source of these receptors: a man aged 45-65 years in good health and CMV-seronegative.

This chain uses TRBV15 with TRBJ2-6; D is perhaps TRBD2 (5 bases). CDR1 and CDR2 from the germline V gene are LNHNV and YYDKDF (reference sequence). CDR3 length: 16 residues. Between the trimmed V and J ends, which lost 5 bases and 0 bases, there was a span of 11 bases. The CDR3 sequence: CATSGEWASGANVLTF. The DNA of the CDR3 is TGTGCCACCAGCGGGGAGTGGGCCTCTGGGGCCAACGTCCTGACTTTC.

There are a few counts of this clone. This rearrangement joins TRBV5-5 to TRBJ2-1; tentative D call: TRBD1 (5 bases). Germline CDR1 and CDR2: SGHKS and YYEKEE (reference sequence). The V end was cut by 3 bases, the J end by 2 bases, with 9 bases between. The CDR3 covers 14 residues. CDR3 in DNA: TGTGCCAGCAGCTCCGTGGACACCTACAATGAGCAGTTCTTC. Translating gives CASSSVDTYNEQFF.

This chain joins TRBV29-1 and TRBJ1-2; TRBD1 is a possible D gene (6 bases). This CDR3 spans 14 amino acids. CDR1 and CDR2 from the germline V gene are SQVTM and ANQGSEA. V dropped 4 bases and J dropped 0 bases, with 12 bases sitting between them. This CDR3 is CSVAGTRANYGYTF. The CDR3 bases are TGCAGCGTTGCCGGGACACGAGCTAACTATGGCTACACCTTC.

The chain joins TRBV7-9 to TRBJ2-5, with D possibly matching TRBD1 (5 bases). V was trimmed by 5 bases and J by 0 bases, leaving 13 bases between them. Per the germline V gene, CDR1 is SEHNR and CDR2 is FQNEAQ (reference sequence). CDR3 length equals 15 residues. The CDR3 DNA is TGTGCCAGCAGCGAAGCGAAGGGGAACCAAGAGACCCAGTACTTC. It encodes CASSEAKGNQETQYF.

A few counts support this clone. The chain recombines TRBV27 with TRBJ1-3, with D possibly being TRBD1 (5 bases). V shed 3 bases and J shed 9 bases, with 12 bases lying between them. The CDR3 sequence is 13 residues long. Germline-derived CDR1 and CDR2 are MNHEY and SMNVEV (reference sequence). CDR3 in DNA: TGTGCCAGCAGTTTGACCTACGGGGGCACCATATATTTT. Amino acids: CASSLTYGGTIYF.

This clone has only a few counts. The chain has TRBV5-1 and TRBJ2-7; weak D call: TRBD1 (6 bases). Looked up from germline, CDR1 is SGHRS and CDR2 is YFSETQ. The CDR3 totals 14 residues. The V gene lost 4 bases and the J gene lost 0 bases, with 11 bases spanning the gap. CDR3 bases: TGCGCCAGCAGCCCCCCACAGGGCTCCTACGAGCAGTACTTC. Translated: CASSPPQGSYEQYF.

The chain links TRBV5-1 to TRBJ1-6; no firm D call. This CDR3 has 15 residues. V dropped 0 bases and J dropped 7 bases, with 11 bases sitting between them. Germline loops: CDR1 SGHRS, CDR2 YFSETQ. Here the CDR3 DNA reads TGCGCCAGCAGCTTGGCCGAGGGAGGGAATTCACCCCTCCACTTT. The encoded protein is CASSLAEGGNSPLHF.

This clone has a handful of counts. The chain links TRBV30 to TRBJ1-1, with 8 bases matching TRBD1. CDR1 and CDR2 (germline): GTSNPN, SVGIG (reference sequence). V lost 3 bases and J lost 4; bases outside the gene matches: 7. The CDR3 totals 14 residues. The CDR3 nucleotides read TGTGCCTGGAGGGGGACAGGACGAGGCACTGAAGCTTTCTTT. This encodes CAWRGTGRGTEAFF.

The sample holds a few counts of this clone. The chain joins TRBV5-5 to TRBJ1-2; the D gene is possibly TRBD1 (5 bases). V shed 4 bases and J shed 6 bases, with 19 bases lying between them. This CDR3 has 15 amino acids. Germline V gene sequence: CDR1 SGHKS, CDR2 YYEKEE (reference sequence). The CDR3, as DNA: TGTGCCAGCAGCGGGATCCCGGGGGGTGGAGATGGCTACACCTTC. This gives the protein CASSGIPGGGDGYTF.

This chain joins TRBV19 and TRBJ1-2, with 7 positions matching TRBD1. Per the germline V gene, CDR1 is LNHDA and CDR2 is SQIVND (reference sequence). V dropped 5 bases and J dropped 6; count of bases not matched to a gene: 9. This CDR3 has 14 amino acids. The CDR3 DNA reads TGTGCCAGTAGTGGCACAGGGGCGGGCGATGGCTACACCTTC. The encoded protein is CASSGTGAGDGYTF.

This clone was found a few times. The chain employs TRBV4-1 and TRBJ1-2; D gene ambiguous. CDR1 is MGHRA and CDR2 is YSYEKL in the germline V gene. Trimming cost V 1 base and J 5 bases, with 14 bases left between them. The CDR3 length is 15 residues. As DNA, the CDR3 is TGCGCCAGCAGCCAAGCTGAGGGCGCTATTTATGGCTACACCTTC. Translating it yields CASSQAEGAIYGYTF.

V and J are TRBV6-5 and TRBJ1-5; no definite D call. CDR1 MNHEY and CDR2 SVGAGI come from the germline V gene. The CDR3 covers 15 residues. V was shortened by 5 bases and J by 2 bases, with 13 bases between the two germline ends. CDR3 DNA sequence: TGTGCCAGCAGTACCCGACCCGGAGGCAATCAGCCCCAGCATTTT. Amino acids: CASSTRPGGNQPQHF.

The chain uses TRBV5-1 and TRBJ2-5; 7 positions match TRBD2. Losses at the gene ends were 3 bases for V and 4 bases for J; bases not matched to a gene: 12. CDR1 is SGHRS and CDR2 is YFSETQ in the germline V gene. The CDR3 loop spans 16 amino acids. The CDR3 reads CASSWGSSGGRETQYF. The DNA for the CDR3 is TGCGCCAGCAGCTGGGGGTCCTCCGGCGGGAGAGAGACCCAGTACTTC.

The chain couples TRBV6-5 to TRBJ1-2; D is possibly TRBD1 (5 bases). The CDR3 extends over 15 amino acids. Germline V gene data show CDR1 as MNHEY and CDR2 as SVGAGI. V was clipped by 0 bases and J by 5 bases, with 13 bases between them. The CDR3 DNA reads TGTGCCAGCAGTTACTCGAGGGGAGGGTCGTATGGCTACACCTTC. Protein sequence: CASSYSRGGSYGYTF.

A few counts support this clone. CDR3 DNA: TGTGCCAGCAGCGCCCGAGACAGGGGAAGTAATTCACCCCTCCACTTT. Amino acid sequence: CASSARDRGSNSPLHF. The V call is TRBV7-3, the J call TRBJ1-6; TRBD1 aligns across 8 bases. This CDR3 is 16 amino acids long. Germline CDR1 is SGHTA and CDR2 is FQGTGA. V lost 5 bases and J lost 6; bases outside the gene matches: 9. The whole variable domain, remainder taken from reference TRBV7-3 and TRBJ1-6, is GAGVSQTPSNKVTEKGKYVELRCDPISGHTALYWYRQSLGQGPEFLIYFQGTGAADDSGLPNDRFFAVRPEGSVSTLKIQRTERGDSAVYLCASSARDRGSNSPLHFGNGTRLTVT.

V gene TRBV19 combines with J gene TRBJ1-6, with D possibly being TRBD1 (6 bases). Trimming took off 8 bases at V and 14 bases at J, with 22 bases between the two ends. Germline lookup yields CDR1 LNHDA and CDR2 SQIVND (reference sequence). This CDR3 is 14 amino acids long. The chain's CDR3 is CASHARDTPLALHF. The CDR3 DNA sequence: TGTGCCAGTCACGCCCGGGACACCCCCTTGGCCCTCCACTTT.

The CDR3 loop is CASSPGGGSRYEQYF. The CDR3 nucleotides are TGTGCCAGCAGCCCCGGAGGGGGCTCTCGGTACGAGCAGTACTTC. The chain recombines TRBV7-6 with TRBJ2-7; D possibly corresponds to TRBD1 (7 bases). Germline V lookup: CDR1 SGHVS, CDR2 FNYEAQ. The CDR3 spans 15 residues. Trimming took 5 bases from V and 4 from J, leaving 18 bases between them.

This clone was recorded a few times. The rearrangement joins TRBV2 to TRBJ2-7; 9 nucleotides align to TRBD2. This CDR3 is 14 amino acids long. The germline CDR1 and CDR2 sequences are SNHLY and FYNNEI. Trimming took 2 bases from V and 6 from J; bases not matched to a gene: 5. CDR3 region: CASSELRGGSEQYF. The DNA for the CDR3 is TGTGCCAGCAGTGAACTGCGGGGGGGATCCGAGCAGTACTTC.

The chain combines TRBV29-1 with TRBJ1-2, with a weak D call TRBD1 (6 bases). The CDR3 consists of 12 residues. Trimming took 5 bases from V and 5 from J, leaving 12 bases between them. The germline gives CDR1 SQVTM, CDR2 ANQGSEA. The CDR3 is CSVWRGPYGYTF. Written as DNA, the CDR3 is TGCAGCGTTTGGCGGGGGCCATATGGCTACACCTTC.

The chain employs TRBV19 and TRBJ2-2; perhaps TRBD2 as D (5 bases). V gave up 7 bases and J gave up 6 bases, with 12 bases separating them. The CDR3 is made up of 13 amino acids. Germline CDR1 is LNHDA and CDR2 is SQIVND (reference sequence). The CDR3: CASKVKGAGELFF. The CDR3 DNA reads as TGTGCCAGTAAAGTCAAGGGAGCCGGGGAGCTGTTTTTT.

This clone occurred a few times. The J gene is TRBJ2-1, the V gene TRBV5-1; TRBD1 aligns across 10 bases. Trimming cost V 0 bases and J 0 bases; bases outside gene matches: 3. The length of the CDR3 is 17 residues. Germline V CDR1 and CDR2: SGHRS, YFSETQ. The CDR3: CASSLARQGASYNEQFF. CDR3 DNA: TGCGCCAGCAGCTTGGCCAGACAGGGGGCCTCCTACAATGAGCAGTTCTTC.